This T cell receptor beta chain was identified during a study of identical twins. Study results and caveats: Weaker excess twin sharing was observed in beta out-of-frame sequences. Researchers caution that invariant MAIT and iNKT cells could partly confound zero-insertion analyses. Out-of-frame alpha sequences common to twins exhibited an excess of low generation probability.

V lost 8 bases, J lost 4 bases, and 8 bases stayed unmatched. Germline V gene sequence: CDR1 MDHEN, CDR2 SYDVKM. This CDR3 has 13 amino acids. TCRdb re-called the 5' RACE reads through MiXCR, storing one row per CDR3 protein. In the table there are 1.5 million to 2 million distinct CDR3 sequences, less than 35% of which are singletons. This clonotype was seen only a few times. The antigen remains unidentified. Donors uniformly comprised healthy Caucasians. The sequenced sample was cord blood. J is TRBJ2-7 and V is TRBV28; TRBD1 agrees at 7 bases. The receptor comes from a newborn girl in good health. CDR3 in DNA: TGTGCCAGCTCAGGAAGGGGGCCGTACGAGCAGTACTTC. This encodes CASSGRGPYEQYF.